This T cell receptor beta chain was recorded in a study of blood T cell repertoires in COVID-19. Study context: Sites in the United States, Italy and Spain provided acute and convalescent COVID-19 samples. Sources were T cells, B-cell-depleted T cells, or PBMCs; the material itself was cDNA or gDNA.

Repertoires were generated with immunoSEQ multiplex PCR, while TCRdb's copy carries only in-frame clones and drops some. The sample yields about 340,000 clones, approximately 86% seen once. In Seattle, patients joined the study during active infection and were tracked longitudinally. This clone has more than one count but fewer than ten. The germline CDR1 and CDR2 sequences are SGHRS and YFSETQ. The germline V and J ends were trimmed by 4 bases and 8 bases, with 18 bases remaining between them. CDR3 length: 14 residues. The receptor was isolated from an older woman with COVID-19, enrolled during active disease. The rearrangement links TRBV5-1 to TRBJ1-2; no firm D call. Source material: peripheral blood. The CDR3 spells CASSIADRGMGYTF. As DNA, the CDR3 is TGCGCCAGCAGCATTGCGGACCGAGGGATGGGCTACACCTTC.